This T cell receptor (beta chain) was identified during a study of shared clonotypes between healthy human individuals. The study, taken as a whole, reports: Although depth was large, rarefaction showed that sequencing of the sorted subsets was incomplete.

Sequencing used immunoSEQ multiplex PCR; TCRdb keeps in-frame clones, though not all of them. The profile shows hundreds of thousands of clones, roughly 95% of them singletons. In the case of this clone: The antigen is undetermined.

Germline CDR1 reads MNHNS; CDR2 reads SASEGT. Trimming removed 3 bases from V and 15 bases from J, with 21 bases in between. The CDR3 has 14 amino acids. Positive CCR7 selection of CD45RO-negative cells yielded the naive CD8 cells, and terminally differentiated effector memory CD45RA+ cells were excluded. Sequenced material: naive CD8+ T cells sorted from blood. The chain couples TRBV6-1 to TRBJ2-4, with D unresolved. The TCR comes from a young woman in good health. The CDR3 sequence is CASSDSYEPLYRYF. CDR3 bases: TGTGCCAGCAGTGACTCGTACGAACCGCTTTATCGGTACTTC.